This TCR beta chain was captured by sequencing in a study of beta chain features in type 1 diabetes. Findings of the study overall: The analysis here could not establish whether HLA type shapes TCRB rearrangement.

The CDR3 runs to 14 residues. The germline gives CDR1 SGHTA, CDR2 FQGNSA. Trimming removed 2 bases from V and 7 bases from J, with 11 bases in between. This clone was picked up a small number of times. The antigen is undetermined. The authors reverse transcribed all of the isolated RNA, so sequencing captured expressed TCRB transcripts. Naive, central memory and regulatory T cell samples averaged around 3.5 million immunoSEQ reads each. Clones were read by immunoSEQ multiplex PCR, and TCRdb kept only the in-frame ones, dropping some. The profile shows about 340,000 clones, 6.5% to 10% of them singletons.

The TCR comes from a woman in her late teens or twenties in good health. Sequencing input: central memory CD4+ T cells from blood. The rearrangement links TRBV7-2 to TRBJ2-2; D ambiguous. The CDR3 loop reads CASSLNTPGGELFF. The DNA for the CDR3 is TGTGCCAGCAGCTTAAATACCCCGGGCGGGGAGCTGTTTTTT.